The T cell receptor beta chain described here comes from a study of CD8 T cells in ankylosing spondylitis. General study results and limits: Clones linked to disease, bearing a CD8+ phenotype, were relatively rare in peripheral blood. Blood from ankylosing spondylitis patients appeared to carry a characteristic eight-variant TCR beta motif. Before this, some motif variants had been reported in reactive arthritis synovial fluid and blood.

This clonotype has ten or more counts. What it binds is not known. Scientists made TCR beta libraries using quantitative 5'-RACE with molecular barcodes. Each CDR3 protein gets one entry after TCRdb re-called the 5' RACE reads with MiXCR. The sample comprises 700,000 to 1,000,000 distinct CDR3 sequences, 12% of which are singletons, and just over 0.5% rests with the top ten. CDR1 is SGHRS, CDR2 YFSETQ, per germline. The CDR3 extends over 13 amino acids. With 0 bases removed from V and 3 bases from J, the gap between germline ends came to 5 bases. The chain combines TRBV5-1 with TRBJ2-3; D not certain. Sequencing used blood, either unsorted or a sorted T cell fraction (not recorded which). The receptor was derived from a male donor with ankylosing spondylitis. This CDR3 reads CASSLEFTDTQYF. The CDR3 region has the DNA TGCGCCAGCAGCTTGGAGTTTACAGATACGCAGTATTTT.